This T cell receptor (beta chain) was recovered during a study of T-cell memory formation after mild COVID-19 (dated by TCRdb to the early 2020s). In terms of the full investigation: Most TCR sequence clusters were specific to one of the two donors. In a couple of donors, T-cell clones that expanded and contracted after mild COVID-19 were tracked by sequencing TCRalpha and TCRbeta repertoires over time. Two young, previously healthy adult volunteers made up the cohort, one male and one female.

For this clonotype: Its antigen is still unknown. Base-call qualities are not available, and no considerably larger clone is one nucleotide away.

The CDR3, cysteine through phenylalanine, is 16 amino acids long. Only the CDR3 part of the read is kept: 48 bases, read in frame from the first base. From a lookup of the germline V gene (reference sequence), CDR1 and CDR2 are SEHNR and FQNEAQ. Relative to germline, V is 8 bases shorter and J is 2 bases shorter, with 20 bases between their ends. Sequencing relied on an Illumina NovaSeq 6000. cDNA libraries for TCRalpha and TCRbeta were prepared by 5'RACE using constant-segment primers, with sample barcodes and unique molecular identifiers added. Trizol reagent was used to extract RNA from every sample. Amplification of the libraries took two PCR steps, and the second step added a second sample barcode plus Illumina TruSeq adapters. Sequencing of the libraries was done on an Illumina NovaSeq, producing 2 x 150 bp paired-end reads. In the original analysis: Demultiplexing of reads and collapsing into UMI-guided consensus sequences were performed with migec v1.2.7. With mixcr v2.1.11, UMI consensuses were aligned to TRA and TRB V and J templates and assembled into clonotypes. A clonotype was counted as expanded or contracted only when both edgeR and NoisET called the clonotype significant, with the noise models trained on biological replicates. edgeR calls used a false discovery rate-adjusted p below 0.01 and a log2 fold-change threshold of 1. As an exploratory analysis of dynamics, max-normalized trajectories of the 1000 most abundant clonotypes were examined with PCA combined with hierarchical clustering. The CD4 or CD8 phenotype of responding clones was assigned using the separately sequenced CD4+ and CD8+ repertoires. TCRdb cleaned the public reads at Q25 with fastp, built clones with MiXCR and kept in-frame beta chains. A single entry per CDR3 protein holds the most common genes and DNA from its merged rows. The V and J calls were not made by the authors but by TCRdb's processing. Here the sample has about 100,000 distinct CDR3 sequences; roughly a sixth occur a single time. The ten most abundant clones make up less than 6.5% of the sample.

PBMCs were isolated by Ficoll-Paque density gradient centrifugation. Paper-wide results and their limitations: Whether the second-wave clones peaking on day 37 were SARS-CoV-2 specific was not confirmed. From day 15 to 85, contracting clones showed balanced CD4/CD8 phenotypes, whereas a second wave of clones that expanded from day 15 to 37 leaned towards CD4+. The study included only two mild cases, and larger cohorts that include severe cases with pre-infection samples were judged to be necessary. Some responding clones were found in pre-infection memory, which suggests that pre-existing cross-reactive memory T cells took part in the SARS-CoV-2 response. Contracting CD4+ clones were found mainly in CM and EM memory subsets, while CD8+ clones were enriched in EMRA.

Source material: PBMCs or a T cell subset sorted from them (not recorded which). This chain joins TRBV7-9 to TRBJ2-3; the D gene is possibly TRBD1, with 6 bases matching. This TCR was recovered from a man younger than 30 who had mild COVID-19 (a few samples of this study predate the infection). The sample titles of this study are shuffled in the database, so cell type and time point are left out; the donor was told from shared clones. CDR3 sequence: CASDDRMAENTDTQYF. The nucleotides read TGTGCCAGCGATGACAGGATGGCAGAAAACACAGATACGCAGTATTTT.